This T cell receptor beta chain was found in a study of cytomegalovirus exposure and HLA in healthy donors. At the level of the study: Approximately 190 million T cells yielded roughly 100 million unique TCR beta sequences, as an earlier analysis found. Broader study findings: Near-uniform donor sequencing depth was presumed by presence/absence analyses. No immune exposure information besides CMV serostatus was available. Association of a missense DCLRE1C variant with TCR beta V- and J-gene trimming was reported in a later analysis.

On this clone itself: Its antigen is unknown.

With 60 Vbeta and 13 Jbeta primers, the PCR was carried out. Sequencing used immunoSEQ multiplex PCR; TCRdb keeps in-frame clones, though not all of them. The sample consists of over 110,000 clones, about four fifths of them appearing once. The sample comprised PBMCs. This clonotype was sampled from a man aged 40-49 years in good health and CMV-seronegative.

The CDR3 coding sequence is TGTGCCAGCAGCGTAGGAGGTCTTGCTGAAGCTTTCTTT. This encodes CASSVGGLAEAFF. The gene calls are TRBV9 and TRBJ1-1; D remains ambiguous. CDR3 length: 13 residues. Germline loops: CDR1 SGDLS, CDR2 YYNGEE. The V gene lost 0 bases and the J gene lost 6 bases, with 9 bases spanning the gap.